Here is one TCR beta chain with its context. Its specific antigen is unknown. It has no much larger one-base neighbor in the sample; base qualities were not kept. The Qiagen DNeasy kit was used to extract genomic DNA both from unsorted PBMCs and from the negatively selected CD4+ and CD8+ fractions. TCR beta CDR3 regions were amplified by immunoSEQ multiplex PCR using primers annealing to V and J segments. A synthetic immune receptor repertoire was used to minimize amplification bias, and any residual bias was removed computationally once sequencing was done. Turning to the authors' computational methods: Repertoire diversity was quantified as the Shannon entropy index using custom Python scripts. Unsorted, CD4+ and CD8+ repertoires were analyzed separately, except in combined analyses where CD4+ and CD8+ sequences were merged in silico. Clonal expansion was defined as at least a 2-fold frequency increase after treatment relative to C1D1, with a pseudocount of 0.5 for undetected baseline clones. Clones with 0 or 1 copy at C1D1 were classified as singleton clones, and clones with 2 or more copies were classified as non-singleton clones. Clones expanded in unsorted samples were labelled as CD4+, CD8+ or unknown by matching protein sequences in sorted samples from the same patient. Wilcoxon tests on paired samples were used to test diversity changes from C1D1 to C4D1. TCRdb mirrors the immuneACCESS table, restricted to in-frame sequences. Some clones are absent from its copies; in checked studies, under half trace to an unresolved V gene, and the reason for the others is unknown. That table gives V, J and clone size, and the DNA gave D and trimming. The sample data list roughly 50,000 clones, and nearly 90% of these were observed just once. The ten largest clones capture approximately 14% of the sample.

This entry belongs to a study of PD-1 blockade in classical Hodgkin lymphoma (dated by TCRdb to about 2020). Turning to the overall study: Nivolumab dosing was 3 mg/kg intravenously every 2 weeks, continuing until either disease progression or unacceptable toxicity. A peripheral blood immune signature of response to PD-1 blockade in classical Hodgkin lymphoma was defined using TCR beta sequencing and CyTOF.

This specimen's time point label, per the study, means: cycle 4 day 1 (C4D1), after 6 weeks of nivolumab. All trial patients had relapsed after autologous stem cell transplantation, with cohorts A, B and C differing in prior brentuximab vedotin exposure. The trial cohort comprised a few dozen patients with relapsed/refractory classical Hodgkin lymphoma whose best overall responses were complete response, partial response or progressive disease. In the multi-cohort phase II CheckMate 205 trial, trial patients received single-agent nivolumab. An independent review committee assessed best overall response by applying the 2007 International Working Group response criteria. Trial PBMCs were obtained immediately prior to nivolumab initiation (C1D1) and on therapy at cycle 2 day 1 and cycle 4 day 1. After peripheral blood was drawn into 8 mL Vacutainer Cell Preparation Tubes, PBMCs were isolated by centrifugation and then cryopreserved.

Here is what the overall study found, with its caveats: Lower diversity was seen in patients whose nivolumab began less than 1 year after ASCT, and these patients were left out of later analyses so that immune reconstitution would not confound the results. Baseline TCR diversity was reported as lower in newly diagnosed patients than in healthy donors, and lower still in relapsed/refractory patients. By C4D1, a significant rise was seen in CD4+ TCR diversity but not in CD8+ TCR diversity (p=0.0027 vs p=0.16), and the rise was most apparent among complete responders (p=0.02). The study was restricted to a single clinical trial cohort, and the causes of repertoire differences, possibly disease activity or prior therapy, were left undefined. Among trial patients, those achieving complete response had baseline diversity similar to that of newly diagnosed patients, while diversity was significantly lower in partial responders and progressors.

CDR1 and CDR2, looked up from the germline V gene, are MNHEY and SVGAGI. V loses 2 bases of germline sequence and J loses 4 bases, and the interval between the two ends is 11 bases. Counted from cysteine to phenylalanine, this CDR3 has 14 amino acids. Only the CDR3 DNA stays, 42 bases, in frame from base 1. This material consisted of peripheral blood mononuclear cells (PBMCs), taken before the fourth cycle of nivolumab. This receptor chain uses TRBV6-5 and TRBJ1-1, with a tentative D gene TRBD1 over 5 matching bases. The source of this sequence is a human donor with classical Hodgkin lymphoma. This receptor has the CDR3 CASSYVGHVTEAFF. In nucleotides, the sequence is TGTGCCAGCAGTTACGTGGGGCATGTCACTGAAGCTTTCTTT.